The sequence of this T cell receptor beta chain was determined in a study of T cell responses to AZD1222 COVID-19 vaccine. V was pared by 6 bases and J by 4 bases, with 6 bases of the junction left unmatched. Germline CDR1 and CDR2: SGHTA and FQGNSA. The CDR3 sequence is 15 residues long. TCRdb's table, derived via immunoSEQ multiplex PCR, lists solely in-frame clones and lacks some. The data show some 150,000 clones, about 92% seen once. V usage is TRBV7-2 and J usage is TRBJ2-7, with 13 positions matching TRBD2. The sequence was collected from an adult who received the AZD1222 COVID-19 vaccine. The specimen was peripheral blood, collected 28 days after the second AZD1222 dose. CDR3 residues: CASSPWTSGSYEQYF. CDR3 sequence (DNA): TGTGCCAGCAGTCCGTGGACTAGCGGGAGTTACGAGCAGTACTTC.